The 15 T cell receptor beta chains reported below all come from one sample, sequenced in a study of blood T cells in healthy people across ages. The use of a sample-barcoded 5' primer and a J-beta primer mix characterized a second PCR of 7 to 11 cycles. TCRdb ran MiXCR on the 5' RACE reads and lists one entry per CDR3 protein. The sample holds just over 1 million distinct CDR3 sequences, under 55% seen once. The sequenced sample consisted of blood. The receptor set was obtained from an older woman in good health.

This chain uses TRBV20-1 with TRBJ2-7; 7 bases match TRBD2. The length of the CDR3 is 13 residues. Looked up from germline, CDR1 is DFQATT and CDR2 is SNEGSKA (reference sequence). V dropped 2 bases and J dropped 2; count of bases not matched to a gene: 3. CDR3 loop: CSARLADAYEQYF. CDR3 sequence (DNA): TGCAGTGCTAGACTAGCGGATGCCTACGAGCAGTACTTC.

This chain connects TRBV5-1 to TRBJ2-5; no reliable D call. This CDR3 is 13 amino acids long. Trimming left V 1 base short and J 11 bases short, with 15 bases between. From germline, CDR1 is SGHRS and CDR2 YFSETQ. The CDR3, as DNA: TGCGCCAGCAGCTTGACCCCCACGGAAGAGCAGTACTTC. It is translated as CASSLTPTEEQYF. The entire variable domain, with the rest obtained from reference TRBV5-1 and TRBJ2-5, is as follows: KAGVTQTPRYLIKTRGQQVTLSCSPISGHRSVSWYQQTPGQGLQFLFEYFSETQRNKGNFPGRFSGRQFSNSRSEMNVSTLELGDSALYLCASSLTPTEEQYFGPGTRLLVL.

In this sample, this clonotype turned up once. The chain links TRBV7-6 to TRBJ2-5; D is ambiguous. Germline-derived CDR1 and CDR2 are SGHVS and FNYEAQ. The CDR3 is 16 amino acids. The V end was cut by 2 bases, the J end by 2 bases, with 15 bases between. The CDR3 region has the DNA TGTGCCAGCAGCTTATACCCACCCGAAAGGCAAGAGACCCAGTACTTC. This translates into CASSLYPPERQETQYF.

This clonotype has only a few counts. The chain joins TRBV12-3 or TRBV12-4 to TRBJ2-6; 8 bases align to TRBD1. V shed 5 bases, J shed 3 bases, and the junction held 9 bases outside the gene matches. The CDR3 is 17 amino acids. CDR3 DNA sequence: TGTGCCAGCAGTGCCGGGACAGGCGTACTTGGGGCCAACGTCCTGACTTTC. It yields the protein CASSAGTGVLGANVLTF.

V usage is TRBV29-1 and J usage is TRBJ1-2; 7 bases fit TRBD1. After removal of 2 bases from V and 1 base from J, the junction contained 13 bases not matched to a gene. This CDR3 comprises 17 residues. Germline loops: CDR1 SQVTM, CDR2 ANQGSEA. CDR3 residues: CSVESVEGQSFNYGYTF. The CDR3 bases are TGCAGCGTTGAATCGGTTGAGGGACAGTCCTTTAACTATGGCTACACCTTC. The full variable domain, in which reference TRBV29-1 and TRBJ1-2 provide the parts outside the CDR3, is SAVISQKPSRDICQRGTSLTIQCQVDSQVTMMFWYRQQPGQSLTLIATANQGSEATYESGFVIDKFPISRPNLTFSTLTVSNMSPEDSSIYLCSVESVEGQSFNYGYTFGSGTRLTVV.

The chain links TRBV18 to TRBJ2-1, with no clear D. The V end lost 2 bases, the J end lost 6 bases, and 14 bases lay between the germline ends. CDR3 length: 15 amino acids. Looked up from germline, CDR1 is KGHSH and CDR2 is LQKENI. The CDR3 protein is CASSPYSVVSNEQFF. The DNA for the CDR3 is TGTGCCAGCTCACCATACAGTGTAGTGTCCAATGAGCAGTTCTTC.

The genes are TRBV11-2 and TRBJ2-7; 11 nucleotides match TRBD2. This CDR3 has 16 amino acids. The trim removed 1 base at V and 7 bases at J, leaving 9 bases unmatched. Per the germline V gene, CDR1 is SGHAT and CDR2 is FQNNGV. The CDR3 DNA reads as TGTGCCAGCAGCTTAGGGCTAGCGGGAGGTATGGATGAGCAGTACTTC. Translating gives CASSLGLAGGMDEQYF.

This clonotype was observed a few times. This chain links TRBV7-2 with TRBJ2-6, with D uncertain. This CDR3 has 14 residues. Trimming pared 3 bases from V and 3 bases from J, leaving 6 bases between. Germline V gene sequence: CDR1 SGHTA, CDR2 FQGNSA. As DNA, the CDR3 is TGTGCCAGCAGCTTGGGATTTGGGGCCAACGTCCTGACTTTC. It is translated as CASSLGFGANVLTF.

This clonotype occurred a few times. The chain employs TRBV7-9 and TRBJ2-7; 8 nucleotides match TRBD1. V lost 5 bases and J lost 2; bases outside the gene matches: 8. The germline V gene encodes CDR1 SEHNR and CDR2 FQNEAQ (reference sequence). The CDR3 sequence is 15 residues long. The CDR3 protein is CASSNGQGVPYEQYF. The CDR3 nucleotides read TGTGCCAGCAGCAATGGACAGGGAGTACCCTACGAGCAGTACTTC.

V is TRBV21-1 and J is TRBJ2-3; TRBD2, the table's D call, lacks a check against the DNA. TRBV21-1 is given as a pseudogene. The CDR3 extends over 18 amino acids. The chain's CDR3 is CASSKEVLIVQNTDTQYF. The CDR3 DNA reads TGTGCCAGCAGCAAAGAAGTCCTAATAGTACAGAACACAGATACGCAGTATTTT.

V is TRBV7-9 and J is TRBJ2-1; D possibly matches TRBD1 or TRBD2 (5 bases each). V was cut by 4 bases and J by 8 bases, with 21 bases left in between. The germline CDR1 and CDR2 sequences are SEHNR and FQNEAQ (reference sequence). This CDR3 has 16 amino acids. This chain's CDR3 is CASSSRRARRYDEQFF. CDR3 sequence (DNA): TGTGCCAGCAGCTCTCGCAGGGCTAGGAGGTACGATGAGCAGTTCTTC.

J is TRBJ2-7 and V is TRBV29-1; D perhaps matches TRBD1 (6 bases). V lost 2 bases, J lost 4 bases, and 15 bases lay in between. Germline values: CDR1 SQVTM, CDR2 ANQGSEA. This CDR3 spans 14 amino acids. CDR3 DNA sequence: TGCAGCGTTGAAAATTTATCGGACAGTTACGAGCAGTACTTC. Translated, it gives CSVENLSDSYEQYF.

V and J are TRBV7-9 and TRBJ1-2; unclear D gene. The germline V gene has CDR1 SEHNR and CDR2 FQNEAQ (reference sequence). The CDR3 has 15 residues. V was trimmed by 9 bases and J by 3 bases, leaving 20 bases between them. The CDR3 loop reads CASMSPDERDYGYTF. The CDR3 nucleotides read TGTGCCAGTATGTCCCCTGATGAGAGAGACTATGGCTACACCTTC.

This clonotype showed up just once. The genes are TRBV5-1 and TRBJ2-1; D gene ambiguous. Trimming took 5 bases from V and 8 from J, leaving 14 bases between them. Germline lookup yields CDR1 SGHRS and CDR2 YFSETQ. This CDR3 spans 13 amino acids. The CDR3 region is CASRSSVIDEQFF. CDR3 in DNA: TGCGCCAGCAGATCTAGTGTGATCGATGAGCAGTTCTTC.

The rearrangement uses TRBV4-1 and TRBJ2-1, with D possibly matching TRBD1 (5 bases). This CDR3 has 16 residues. Trimming left V 4 bases short and J 0 bases short, with 13 bases between. Germline loops: CDR1 MGHRA, CDR2 YSYEKL. CDR3 amino acids: CASSPQTESSYNEQFF. The CDR3 nucleotides read TGCGCCAGCAGCCCCCAGACAGAGAGCTCCTACAATGAGCAGTTCTTC.